This T cell receptor (beta chain) was documented in a study of blood T cell repertoires in COVID-19. Study context: PBMCs, B-cell-depleted T cells, or T cells were the source of the cDNA or gDNA that made up the material.

Libraries were prepared by immunoSEQ multiplex PCR; TCRdb keeps only in-frame clonotypes and omits some of them. The sample lists approximately 61,000 clones, around four fifths seen once, with about 5.3% in the top ten. Per germline, CDR1 LGHDT and CDR2 YNNKEL (reference sequence). The germline V and J ends were trimmed by 0 bases and 2 bases, with 11 bases remaining between them. CDR3 length equals 15 residues. The specimen was peripheral blood. The receptor comes from a man between 65 and 79 years old with acute or convalescent COVID-19. This rearrangement joins TRBV3-1 (or the pseudogene TRBV3-2) to TRBJ2-7; D unresolved. The CDR3 nucleotides are TGTGCCAGCAGCCAAGATCCGACGGCGGCCTACGAGCAGTACTTC. Translated, it gives CASSQDPTAAYEQYF.